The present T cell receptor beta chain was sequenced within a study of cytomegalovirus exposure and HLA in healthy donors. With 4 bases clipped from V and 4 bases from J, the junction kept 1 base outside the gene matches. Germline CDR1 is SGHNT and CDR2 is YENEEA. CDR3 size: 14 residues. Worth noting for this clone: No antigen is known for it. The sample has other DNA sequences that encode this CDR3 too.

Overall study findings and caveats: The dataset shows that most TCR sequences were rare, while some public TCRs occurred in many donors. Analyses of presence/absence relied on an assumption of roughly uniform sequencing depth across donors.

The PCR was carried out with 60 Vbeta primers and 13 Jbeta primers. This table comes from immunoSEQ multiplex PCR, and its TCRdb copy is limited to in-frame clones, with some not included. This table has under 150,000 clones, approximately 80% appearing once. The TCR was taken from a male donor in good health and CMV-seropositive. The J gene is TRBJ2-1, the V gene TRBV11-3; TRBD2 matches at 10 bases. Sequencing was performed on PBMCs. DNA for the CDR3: TGTGCCAGCAGCTCGGGACTAGCGTACAATGAGCAGTTCTTC. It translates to CASSSGLAYNEQFF.